This T cell receptor beta chain was profiled in a study of T cells in Graves' hyperthyroidism and ophthalmopathy. Lactation, pregnancy, other autoimmune disease or uncontrolled infection excluded patients. Germline V gives CDR1 LNHNV, CDR2 YYDKDF (reference sequence). Unmatched junction bases numbered 6, after V lost 4 bases and J lost 3 bases. The CDR3 contains 15 residues. What was amplified from RNA transcripts were TCR beta CDR3 regions. HTBI primers drove first-round RT-PCR of the TCR CDR3. TCRdb analysed the multiplex PCR reads with MiXCR anew, one entry per CDR3 protein. Here the sample spans 300,000 to 450,000 distinct CDR3 sequences, about 14% being singletons.

This receptor was taken from a woman aged 60 to 75 with Graves' hyperthyroidism. V usage is TRBV15 and J usage is TRBJ2-7, with 10 bases matching TRBD1. The source material was blood. CDR3 amino acids: CATSTFGTGVYEQYF. The CDR3 nucleotides read TGTGCCACCAGCACCTTCGGGACAGGGGTCTACGAGCAGTACTTC.